This is a list of T cell receptor beta chains from one sample in a study of regulatory T cells in long-lasting Graves disease. TCRdb re-called the multiplex PCR reads with MiXCR, one entry per CDR3 protein. This sample yields roughly 420,000 distinct CDR3 sequences, of which 16% are seen a single time; 9.5% to 12% belongs to the top ten. The same sample was also studied in work on T cells in Graves' hyperthyroidism and ophthalmopathy.

The source was peripheral blood mononuclear cells (PBMCs), collected at new diagnosis, from a patient treated with antithyroid drugs. The source of these receptors is a woman under 40 with Graves disease. The conserved cysteine and the conserved F or W are not part of the CDR3 here.

v_call cdr3_aa
TRBV7-2 ASSLASLGEQY
TRBV7-9 ASSLGGSQETQY
TRBV10-2 ASSASRGGEKLF
TRBV18 ASSLAAGAGEAF
TRBV7-2 ASSLASDSRNQPQH
TRBV9 ASSSDRGRRETQY
TRBV18 ASIPRAFPEAF
TRBV6-1 ASRDWTPQETQY
TRBV2 ASRGDQGEQF
TRBV6-2/TRBV6-3 ASKTDRGKNQPQH
TRBV7-3 ASSFSAGYNSPLH
TRBV6-1 ASSPGGGRDWDTQY
TRBV7-2 ASSPTGLANTIY
TRBV5-6 ASREGGRGLEQY
TRBV11-2 ASSRLKGRFTYEQY